The clone carrying this TCR beta chain has just one count. Original analysis: Out-of-frame sequences were removed, leaving about 2.2 million distinct TCRbeta sequences. The method was immunoSEQ multiplex PCR; TCRdb's version includes in-frame clones alone and lacks a portion of them. The DNA was the basis for D and trimming; V, J and clone size are from that table. This sample carries about 92,000 clones, about 80% of them seen once, and the ten largest clones take 3.6%. The data were taken from a study of memory CD4+ T cells and cytomegalovirus serostatus. Study-wide background: Healthy Belgian adult donors included several CMV-positive and some 23 CMV-negative people.

Germline V CDR1 and CDR2: SQVTM, ANQGSEA. Trimming pared 3 bases from V and 9 bases from J, leaving 12 bases between. CDR3 length: 12 residues. The sort gate was single viable CD3+CD4+CD8-CD45RO+ cells for memory CD4+ T cells. CMV serostatus came from serum IgG against pp150, pp28, p38, p52. Positive selection with CD4 microbeads enriched total CD4+ T cells. This rearrangement joins TRBV29-1 to TRBJ2-1, with unresolved D. This TCR was recovered from an adult in good health and CMV-seropositive. Input material: memory CD4+ T cells from blood. CDR3 DNA sequence: TGCAGCGTTGAGGATTTAGGGATTGAGCAGTTCTTC. Translating gives CSVEDLGIEQFF.